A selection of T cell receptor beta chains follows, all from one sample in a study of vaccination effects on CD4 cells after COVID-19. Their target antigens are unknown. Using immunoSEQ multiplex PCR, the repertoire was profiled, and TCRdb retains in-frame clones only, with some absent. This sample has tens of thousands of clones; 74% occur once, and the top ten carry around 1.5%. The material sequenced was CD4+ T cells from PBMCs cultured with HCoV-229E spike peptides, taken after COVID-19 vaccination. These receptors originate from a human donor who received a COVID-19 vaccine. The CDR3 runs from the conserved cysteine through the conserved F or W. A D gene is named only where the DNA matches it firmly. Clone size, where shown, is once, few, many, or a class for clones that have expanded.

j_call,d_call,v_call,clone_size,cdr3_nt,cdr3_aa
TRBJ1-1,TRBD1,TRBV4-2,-,TGTGCCAGCAGCCAAGGAGGGACAGGGGGGATTTGGACTGAAGCTTTCTTT,CASSQGGTGGIWTEAFF
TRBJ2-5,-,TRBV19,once,TGTGCCAGTAGTGGGGTCTACCAAGAGACCCAGTACTTC,CASSGVYQETQYF
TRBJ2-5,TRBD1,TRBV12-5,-,TGTGCTAGTGGTTTGCCCCCAGGGGGGACAGGGGTTGTAGGGACCCAGTACTTC,CASGLPPGGTGVVGTQYF
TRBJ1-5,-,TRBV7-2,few,TGTGCCAGCAGCTTATTGCGCAATCAGCCCCAGCATTTT,CASSLLRNQPQHF
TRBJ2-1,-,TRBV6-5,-,TGTGCCAGCCTTAGGGGGGGCTCCTACAATGAGCAGTTCTTC,CASLRGGSYNEQFF
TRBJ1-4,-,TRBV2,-,TGTGCCAGCAGGGCTGACAGGAATAATGAAAAACTGTTTTTT,CASRADRNNEKLFF
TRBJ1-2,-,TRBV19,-,TGTGCCAGTAGACGAGGGGAGTCTAACTATGGCTACACCTTC,CASRRGESNYGYTF
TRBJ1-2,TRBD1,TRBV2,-,TGTGCCAGCAGTGATAGGGACAGGGGGAGGTCTGGCTACACCTTC,CASSDRDRGRSGYTF
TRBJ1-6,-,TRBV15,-,TGTGCCACCAGCAGAGATTCGCAGTATAATTCACCCCTCCACTTT,CATSRDSQYNSPLHF
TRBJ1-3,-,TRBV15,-,TGTGCCACCAGCAGAGAGGGGAGGACGGATTCTGGAAACACCATATATTTT,CATSREGRTDSGNTIYF
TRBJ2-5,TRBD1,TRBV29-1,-,TGCAGCGTTGAACTACTTCTGGACAGGGGGCGCCGGGAGACCCAGTACTTC,CSVELLLDRGRRETQYF
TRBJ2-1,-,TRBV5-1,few,TGCGCCAGCAGTGCAGGGATCAGCGATGAGCAGTTCTTC,CASSAGISDEQFF
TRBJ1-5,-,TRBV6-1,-,TGTGCCAGCAGTGACCGGGGACGAAGAGGAACCCAGCATTTT,CASSDRGRRGTQHF
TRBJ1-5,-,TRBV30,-,TGTGCCTGGAGTTTGCACCCGGGCCCTCAGCCCCAGCATTTT,CAWSLHPGPQPQHF
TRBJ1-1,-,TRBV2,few,TGTGCCAGCAGTGAAAAGGAAAGAACTGAAGCTTTCTTT,CASSEKERTEAFF
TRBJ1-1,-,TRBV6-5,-,TGTGCCAGCAGTTCAGGGAGGGGCACTGAAGCTTTCTTT,CASSSGRGTEAFF
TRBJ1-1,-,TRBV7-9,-,TGTGCCAGCAGCTTAGTGAGGGGAGCAGGAGTGACTGAAGCTTTCTTT,CASSLVRGAGVTEAFF
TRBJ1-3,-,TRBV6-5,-,TGTGCCAGCAGCCGCGGGTGGGGCTCTGGAAACACCATATATTTT,CASSRGWGSGNTIYF
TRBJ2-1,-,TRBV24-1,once,TGTGCCACCAGTGATTCGGTCTACAATGAGCAGTTCTTC,CATSDSVYNEQFF
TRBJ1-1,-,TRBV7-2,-,TGTGCCAGCAGCCCCCGGCTGAACACTGAAGCTTTCTTT,CASSPRLNTEAFF
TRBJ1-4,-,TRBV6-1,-,TGTGCCAGCAGTGGGGAGGGGGGGTGGAGGTTTGCAACTAATGAAAAACTGTTTTTT,CASSGEGGWRFATNEKLFF
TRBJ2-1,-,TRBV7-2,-,TGTGCCAGCAGCTTGAACACAGGACAGAATGAGCAGTTCTTC,CASSLNTGQNEQFF
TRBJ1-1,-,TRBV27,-,TGTGCCAGCAGTCGAACGAGGGGCACTGAAGCTTTCTTT,CASSRTRGTEAFF
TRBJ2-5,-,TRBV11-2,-,TGTGCCAGCAGCTTGGGCAGGGAAGAGACCCAGTACTTC,CASSLGREETQYF
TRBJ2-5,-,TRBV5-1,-,TGCGCCAGCAGCTTATTGGGGAACCAAGAGACCCAGTACTTC,CASSLLGNQETQYF
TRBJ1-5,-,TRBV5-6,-,TGTGCCAGCAGCTTGGAGGGGCAAAGCAATCAGCCCCAGCATTTT,CASSLEGQSNQPQHF
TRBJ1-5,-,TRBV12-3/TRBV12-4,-,TGTGCCAGCAGTCCCAGTCAGGGACGGGCCCAGCATTTT,CASSPSQGRAQHF
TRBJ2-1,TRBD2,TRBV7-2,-,TGTGCCAGCAGCCCCGACGGGTCAGCGGGGGGAGGTGAGCAGTTCTTC,CASSPDGSAGGGEQFF